One sample yielded the 6 T cell receptor beta chains listed below, sequenced in a study of vaccination effects on CD4 cells after COVID-19. No antigen has been assigned to these receptors. Sequencing was preceded by expansion of antigen-specific CD4+ T cells with viral peptide pools in the ViraFEST assay. The authors isolated CD4+ T cells after ten to eleven days of culture. Their SARS-CoV-2 infection, verified by PCR, occurred between March and December 2020. Generated by immunoSEQ multiplex PCR, the TCRdb table keeps only in-frame clones and is missing some. The sample comprises around 49,000 clones, roughly four fifths of which are singletons, and approximately 28% rests with the top ten. This sample comprised CD4+ T cells from PBMCs cultured with a peptide pool, obtained before COVID-19 vaccination. The origin of the receptors is a human donor who had a prior SARS-CoV-2 infection.

The chain is built from TRBV19 and TRBJ1-2, with 8 bases aligning to TRBD1. The CDR3 consists of 16 residues. V dropped 6 bases and J dropped 4; count of bases not matched to a gene: 13. Looked up from germline, CDR1 is LNHDA and CDR2 is SQIVND (reference sequence). CDR3 DNA: TGTGCCAGTAGCCGAACTGCAGGGGGCGCTCCCTATGGCTACACCTTC. This sequence encodes CASSRTAGGAPYGYTF.

In this sample, this clone turned up a few times. The chain joins TRBV4-1 to TRBJ2-3; D not resolved. The CDR3 is 11 amino acids. The V end was cut by 8 bases, the J end by 6 bases, with 9 bases between. Germline V CDR1 and CDR2: MGHRA, YSYEKL. The CDR3 region is CASRWADTQYF. The CDR3 bases are TGCGCCAGCCGTTGGGCCGATACGCAGTATTTT.

In its sample, this clone was seen once. The junction shows a germline mismatch at one end, possibly a read error. CDR3 region: CASSEKGGGTSNGQFF. The CDR3 nucleotides are TGTGCCAGCAGCGAAAAGGGAGGGGGGACGTCGAATGGGCAGTTCTTC. V is TRBV7-3 and J is TRBJ2-1; tentatively, D is TRBD2 (7 bases). The germline V gene encodes CDR1 SGHTA and CDR2 FQGTGA. The CDR3 has 16 amino acids.

The chain is built from TRBV11-2 and TRBJ2-7, with a weak D call TRBD2 (6 bases). The V gene's germline CDR1 is SGHAT and CDR2 FQNNGV. With 8 bases removed from V and 7 bases from J, the gap between germline ends came to 21 bases. This CDR3 has 14 residues. CDR3 protein: CASSWGDLSWEQYF. In DNA form, the CDR3 reads TGTGCCAGCTCCTGGGGGGATCTCAGTTGGGAGCAGTACTTC.

The genes are TRBV7-3 and TRBJ2-5; D uncertain. Germline CDR1 SGHTA, CDR2 FQGTGA. The length of the CDR3 is 13 residues. The ends were cut back, 2 bases at V and 5 bases at J, with 9 bases in the middle. The CDR3 DNA reads as TGTGCCAGCAGCTTAGGGTCCCACGAGACCCAGTACTTC. This gives the protein CASSLGSHETQYF.

The V call is TRBV2, the J call TRBJ2-7, with D maybe TRBD1 (6 bases). This CDR3 spans 15 amino acids. Deletions cut 7 bases from V and 5 bases from J, with 21 bases between. The germline V gene encodes CDR1 SNHLY and CDR2 FYNNEI. CDR3 amino acids: CASMAPPAGADEQYF. In nucleotides, the CDR3 is TGTGCCAGCATGGCGCCTCCAGCAGGGGCGGACGAGCAGTACTTC.